This passage covers 26 T cell receptor beta chains from one sample sequenced in a study of human T cells and chemical hapten exposure. The authors extracted total RNA from unfractionated whole blood. Using its own MiXCR run on the 5' RACE reads, TCRdb lists one record per CDR3 protein. The sample comprises about 110,000 distinct CDR3 sequences, more than 15% of which are singletons, and 2.8% rests with the top ten. These receptors originate from a human donor in good health.

There are a few counts of this clonotype. The CDR3 loop is CSAGLAGGQETQYF. In DNA, the CDR3 is TGCAGTGCTGGGCTAGCGGGAGGCCAAGAGACCCAGTACTTC. J is TRBJ2-5 and V is TRBV20-1; TRBD2 aligns across 11 bases. The V gene's germline CDR1 is DFQATT and CDR2 SNEGSKA (reference sequence). V lost 5 bases and J lost 1; bases outside the gene matches: 3. The CDR3 is 14 residues long.

This clonotype has a handful of counts. DNA for the CDR3: TGTGCCTGGAAGGGGATCCCGTATGGCTACACCTTC. Amino acid sequence: CAWKGIPYGYTF. The V call is TRBV30, the J call TRBJ1-2; possible D gene TRBD1, 5 bases. From germline, CDR1 is GTSNPN and CDR2 SVGIG (reference sequence). The CDR3 is 12 amino acids. V was shortened by 4 bases and J by 5 bases, with 11 bases between the two germline ends.

This clonotype was counted only a few times. This chain uses TRBV28 with TRBJ2-7; D unclear. Germline V gene sequence: CDR1 MDHEN, CDR2 SYDVKM. The CDR3 runs 15 residues. V lost 2 bases and J lost 0, with 11 bases in between. The DNA of the CDR3 is TGTGCCAGCAGTTTAAGGCGGATTAACTCCTACGAGCAGTACTTC. Its translation: CASSLRRINSYEQYF.

J is TRBJ1-5 and V is TRBV19; a possible D gene is TRBD1 (5 bases). The CDR3 consists of 13 residues. Germline lookup yields CDR1 LNHDA and CDR2 SQIVND (reference sequence). Trimming cost V 5 bases and J 6 bases, with 11 bases left between them. As DNA, the CDR3 is TGTGCCAGTAGTTTGGCAGGGCTTCAGCCCCAGCATTTT. This encodes CASSLAGLQPQHF. Full variable domain (missing parts from reference TRBV19 and TRBJ1-5): DGGITQSPKYLFRKEGQNVTLSCEQNLNHDAMYWYRQDPGQGLRLIYYSQIVNDFQKGDIAEGYSVSREKKESFPLTVTSAQKNPTAFYLCASSLAGLQPQHFGDGTRLSIL.

The J gene is TRBJ2-7, the V gene TRBV6-5; 9 bases fit TRBD1. The CDR3 sequence is 14 residues long. Germline trimming cut 6 bases from V and 4 bases from J; bases unmatched to any gene: 7. The germline gives CDR1 MNHEY, CDR2 SVGAGI. The CDR3 coding sequence is TGTGCCAGCAGGGACGGACAGGGGAGATACGAGCAGTACTTC. This codes for CASRDGQGRYEQYF.

The V and J genes are TRBV27 and TRBJ1-2, with D possibly being TRBD1 (6 bases). This CDR3 spans 15 amino acids. Between the trimmed V and J ends, which lost 5 bases and 5 bases, there was a span of 18 bases. Germline V CDR1 and CDR2: MNHEY, SMNVEV (reference sequence). For the CDR3, the DNA is TGTGCCAGCAGTCTAACAGGGACGGGAGTATATGGCTACACCTTC. Its translation: CASSLTGTGVYGYTF.

The J gene is TRBJ1-1, the V gene TRBV11-2; maybe TRBD1 (6 bases). The germline V gene has CDR1 SGHAT and CDR2 FQNNGV. V lost 5 bases and J 4 bases, leaving 17 bases between the germline ends. This CDR3 has 15 residues. The CDR3: CASSPPRKGGTEAFF. In nucleotides, the CDR3 is TGTGCCAGCAGCCCCCCCCGGAAAGGGGGCACTGAAGCTTTCTTT. The whole variable domain, remainder taken from reference TRBV11-2 and TRBJ1-1, is EAGVAQSPRYKIIEKRQSVAFWCNPISGHATLYWYQQILGQGPKLLIQFQNNGVVDDSQLPKDRFSAERLKGVDSTLKIQPAKLEDSAVYLCASSPPRKGGTEAFFGQGTRLTVV.

The J gene is TRBJ1-1, the V gene TRBV30; 7 nucleotides line up with TRBD1. Per germline, CDR1 GTSNPN and CDR2 SVGIG (reference sequence). The CDR3 consists of 13 residues. V shed 3 bases and J 8 bases; nucleotides not matched to a gene: 9. The CDR3 here is CAWSRGTEGEAFF. Here the CDR3 DNA reads TGTGCCTGGAGCCGCGGGACAGAAGGAGAAGCTTTCTTT.

The chain has TRBV5-6 and TRBJ2-1; possibly TRBD2 for D (5 bases). V shed 7 bases and J shed 6 bases, with 14 bases lying between them. The CDR3 runs to 13 residues. Germline loops: CDR1 SGHDT, CDR2 YYEEEE. This chain's CDR3 is CASGADASNEQFF. CDR3 nucleotides: TGTGCCAGCGGAGCGGACGCCTCCAATGAGCAGTTCTTC.

This chain connects TRBV10-2 to TRBJ2-7, with D perhaps TRBD1 (7 bases). V shed 7 bases and J shed 7 bases, with 20 bases lying between them. CDR1 is WSHSY, CDR2 SAAADI, per germline. CDR3 size: 14 residues. The CDR3 sequence: CASIKEQGGEEQYF. The CDR3 nucleotides read TGCGCCAGCATAAAAGAGCAGGGGGGTGAGGAGCAGTACTTC.

A few counts support this clonotype. This sequence joins TRBV28 and TRBJ2-7; 7 nucleotides agree with TRBD2. The CDR3 is 15 amino acids. The germline gives CDR1 MDHEN, CDR2 SYDVKM. The V gene end was trimmed by 3 bases and the J gene end by 0 bases; junction bases not matched to a gene: 5. CDR3 region: CASSFMRGSSYEQYF. CDR3 nucleotides: TGTGCCAGCAGTTTTATGCGGGGGAGCTCCTACGAGCAGTACTTC.

This chain links TRBV20-1 with TRBJ2-2; no firm D call. The V end lost 2 bases, the J end lost 4 bases, and 2 bases lay between the germline ends. Germline assignment: CDR1 DFQATT and CDR2 SNEGSKA (reference sequence). The CDR3 has 11 residues. The CDR3 sequence is CSARLTGELFF. As DNA, the CDR3 is TGCAGTGCTAGACTCACCGGGGAGCTGTTTTTT.

This chain uses TRBV5-1 with TRBJ1-6; D is undetermined. V lost 4 bases to trimming and J lost 7 bases, with 12 bases between them. Germline values: CDR1 SGHRS, CDR2 YFSETQ. The CDR3 runs 14 residues. The CDR3 loop is CASSVELSNSPLHF. CDR3 nucleotide sequence: TGCGCCAGCAGCGTCGAGCTCAGCAATTCACCCCTCCACTTT.

This chain links TRBV12-3 or TRBV12-4 with TRBJ2-3; weak D call: TRBD2 (5 bases). V lost 6 bases and J 0 bases, leaving 13 bases between the germline ends. The CDR3 has 15 amino acids. This CDR3 reads CASRLAGTSTDTQYF. CDR3 DNA: TGTGCCAGCAGGCTCGCGGGCACCAGCACAGATACGCAGTATTTT.

This chain links TRBV2 with TRBJ2-1; 7 bases fit TRBD2. Losses at the gene ends were 8 bases for V and 7 bases for J; bases not matched to a gene: 11. This CDR3 region has 14 residues. The germline V gene encodes CDR1 SNHLY and CDR2 FYNNEI. CDR3 sequence: CASGGGFRVNEQFF. The CDR3 region has the DNA TGTGCCAGCGGGGGGGGTTTTCGCGTGAATGAGCAGTTCTTC.

This clonotype was found once. This sequence joins TRBV5-1 and TRBJ2-5; the match to TRBD1 covers 7 bases. Per germline, CDR1 SGHRS and CDR2 YFSETQ. The V segment lost 3 bases and the J segment 2 bases; nucleotides outside the gene matches: 4. The CDR3 spans 14 residues. The CDR3 DNA reads TGCGCCAGCAGCTCTCCGGGACAGCAAGAGACCCAGTACTTC. Its translation: CASSSPGQQETQYF.

The chain combines TRBV29-1 with TRBJ2-5; tentative D call: TRBD1 (6 bases). CDR3 length equals 13 residues. V was trimmed by 0 bases and J by 5 bases, leaving 10 bases between them. Germline V gives CDR1 SQVTM, CDR2 ANQGSEA. CDR3 sequence reads: CSVEEQGDETQYF. CDR3 in DNA: TGCAGCGTTGAAGAACAGGGTGATGAGACCCAGTACTTC.

The chain uses TRBV28 and TRBJ1-1, with a weak D call TRBD1 (5 bases). The CDR3 has 11 amino acids. Trimming cost V 6 bases and J 12 bases, with 14 bases left between them. In germline, CDR1 is MDHEN, CDR2 SYDVKM. The CDR3 region is CASSVRDGPFF. CDR3 in DNA: TGTGCCAGCAGCGTCCGGGACGGACCTTTCTTT.

V is TRBV3-1 and J is TRBJ1-2; the D gene is possibly TRBD1 (6 bases). Germline-derived CDR1 and CDR2 are LGHDT and YNNKEL (reference sequence). This CDR3 spans 14 amino acids. V lost 0 bases, J lost 6 bases, and 11 bases lay in between. CDR3 DNA: TGTGCCAGCAGCCAAGATCCCCAGGGGAATGGCTACACCTTC. Translating it yields CASSQDPQGNGYTF.

This clonotype was seen more than once but under ten times. V usage is TRBV7-3 and J usage is TRBJ2-1, with 8 bases lining up with TRBD2. CDR1 is SGHTA, CDR2 FQGTGA, per germline. This CDR3 has 16 residues. With 5 bases clipped from V and 5 bases from J, the junction kept 11 bases outside the gene matches. Written as DNA, the CDR3 is TGTGCCAGCAGCCCGCGCGGTAGCGGGATAAACAATGAGCAGTTCTTC. Translated: CASSPRGSGINNEQFF.

A few counts support this clonotype. The chain is built from TRBV9 and TRBJ1-1, with D possibly being TRBD1 (5 bases). Per germline, CDR1 SGDLS and CDR2 YYNGEE. The CDR3 runs to 13 residues. V was cut by 1 base and J by 3 bases, with 7 bases left in between. The CDR3 spells CASSVSGYTEAFF. DNA for the CDR3: TGTGCCAGCAGCGTATCAGGGTACACTGAAGCTTTCTTT.

This clonotype has a handful of counts. The V gene is TRBV7-8, the J gene TRBJ1-2, with 8 bases that match TRBD1. The germline V gene encodes CDR1 SGHVS and CDR2 FQNEAQ. V was clipped by 5 bases and J by 2 bases; unmatched bases: 4. CDR3 length: 14 amino acids. CDR3 residues: CASSKRQGNYGYTF. DNA for the CDR3: TGTGCCAGCAGCAAACGACAGGGGAACTATGGCTACACCTTC.

This clonotype was observed a handful of times. The V call is TRBV24-1, the J call TRBJ2-1; D is perhaps TRBD2 (6 bases). The CDR3 sequence is 17 residues long. V lost 3 bases, J lost 4 bases, and 18 bases lay in between. Germline V CDR1 and CDR2: KGHDR, SFDVKD. The CDR3 sequence: CATSDPPGGGAYNEQFF. CDR3 sequence (DNA): TGTGCCACCAGTGATCCCCCGGGCGGAGGGGCTTACAATGAGCAGTTCTTC.

The chain couples TRBV9 to TRBJ1-2; possible D gene TRBD1, 6 bases. The germline CDR1 and CDR2 sequences are SGDLS and YYNGEE. V lost 2 bases, J lost 6 bases, and 8 bases lay in between. This CDR3 has 12 residues. CDR3 region: CASSVDRNGYTF. The CDR3 coding sequence is TGTGCCAGCAGCGTCGACAGGAATGGCTACACCTTC.

The V gene is TRBV28, the J gene TRBJ1-4; TRBD1 matches at 9 bases. Trimming took 7 bases from V and 7 from J; bases not matched to a gene: 10. Germline V gene data show CDR1 as MDHEN and CDR2 as SYDVKM. This CDR3 is 15 amino acids long. In nucleotides, the CDR3 is TGTGCCAGCAACCTAAACAGGGGGCCAAGTGAAAAACTGTTTTTT. The encoded protein is CASNLNRGPSEKLFF. Based on the CDR3 plus reference TRBV28 and TRBJ1-4, the full variable domain is DVKVTQSSRYLVKRTGEKVFLECVQDMDHENMFWYRQDPGLGLRLIYFSYDVKMKEKGDIPEGYSVSREKKERFSLILESASTNQTSMYLCASNLNRGPSEKLFFGSGTQLSVL.

Details on this clonotype: A junction end diverges from the germline sequence, so it may reflect a read error. The rearrangement joins TRBV5-1 to TRBJ2-2; a possible D gene is TRBD2 (5 bases). CDR3 length: 14 residues. Germline V gene sequence: CDR1 SGHRS, CDR2 YFSETQ. The CDR3 bases are TGCGCCAGCAGCTTGGGCAGGAACACCGGGGAGCTGCTTTTT. Its translation: CASSLGRNTGELLF.